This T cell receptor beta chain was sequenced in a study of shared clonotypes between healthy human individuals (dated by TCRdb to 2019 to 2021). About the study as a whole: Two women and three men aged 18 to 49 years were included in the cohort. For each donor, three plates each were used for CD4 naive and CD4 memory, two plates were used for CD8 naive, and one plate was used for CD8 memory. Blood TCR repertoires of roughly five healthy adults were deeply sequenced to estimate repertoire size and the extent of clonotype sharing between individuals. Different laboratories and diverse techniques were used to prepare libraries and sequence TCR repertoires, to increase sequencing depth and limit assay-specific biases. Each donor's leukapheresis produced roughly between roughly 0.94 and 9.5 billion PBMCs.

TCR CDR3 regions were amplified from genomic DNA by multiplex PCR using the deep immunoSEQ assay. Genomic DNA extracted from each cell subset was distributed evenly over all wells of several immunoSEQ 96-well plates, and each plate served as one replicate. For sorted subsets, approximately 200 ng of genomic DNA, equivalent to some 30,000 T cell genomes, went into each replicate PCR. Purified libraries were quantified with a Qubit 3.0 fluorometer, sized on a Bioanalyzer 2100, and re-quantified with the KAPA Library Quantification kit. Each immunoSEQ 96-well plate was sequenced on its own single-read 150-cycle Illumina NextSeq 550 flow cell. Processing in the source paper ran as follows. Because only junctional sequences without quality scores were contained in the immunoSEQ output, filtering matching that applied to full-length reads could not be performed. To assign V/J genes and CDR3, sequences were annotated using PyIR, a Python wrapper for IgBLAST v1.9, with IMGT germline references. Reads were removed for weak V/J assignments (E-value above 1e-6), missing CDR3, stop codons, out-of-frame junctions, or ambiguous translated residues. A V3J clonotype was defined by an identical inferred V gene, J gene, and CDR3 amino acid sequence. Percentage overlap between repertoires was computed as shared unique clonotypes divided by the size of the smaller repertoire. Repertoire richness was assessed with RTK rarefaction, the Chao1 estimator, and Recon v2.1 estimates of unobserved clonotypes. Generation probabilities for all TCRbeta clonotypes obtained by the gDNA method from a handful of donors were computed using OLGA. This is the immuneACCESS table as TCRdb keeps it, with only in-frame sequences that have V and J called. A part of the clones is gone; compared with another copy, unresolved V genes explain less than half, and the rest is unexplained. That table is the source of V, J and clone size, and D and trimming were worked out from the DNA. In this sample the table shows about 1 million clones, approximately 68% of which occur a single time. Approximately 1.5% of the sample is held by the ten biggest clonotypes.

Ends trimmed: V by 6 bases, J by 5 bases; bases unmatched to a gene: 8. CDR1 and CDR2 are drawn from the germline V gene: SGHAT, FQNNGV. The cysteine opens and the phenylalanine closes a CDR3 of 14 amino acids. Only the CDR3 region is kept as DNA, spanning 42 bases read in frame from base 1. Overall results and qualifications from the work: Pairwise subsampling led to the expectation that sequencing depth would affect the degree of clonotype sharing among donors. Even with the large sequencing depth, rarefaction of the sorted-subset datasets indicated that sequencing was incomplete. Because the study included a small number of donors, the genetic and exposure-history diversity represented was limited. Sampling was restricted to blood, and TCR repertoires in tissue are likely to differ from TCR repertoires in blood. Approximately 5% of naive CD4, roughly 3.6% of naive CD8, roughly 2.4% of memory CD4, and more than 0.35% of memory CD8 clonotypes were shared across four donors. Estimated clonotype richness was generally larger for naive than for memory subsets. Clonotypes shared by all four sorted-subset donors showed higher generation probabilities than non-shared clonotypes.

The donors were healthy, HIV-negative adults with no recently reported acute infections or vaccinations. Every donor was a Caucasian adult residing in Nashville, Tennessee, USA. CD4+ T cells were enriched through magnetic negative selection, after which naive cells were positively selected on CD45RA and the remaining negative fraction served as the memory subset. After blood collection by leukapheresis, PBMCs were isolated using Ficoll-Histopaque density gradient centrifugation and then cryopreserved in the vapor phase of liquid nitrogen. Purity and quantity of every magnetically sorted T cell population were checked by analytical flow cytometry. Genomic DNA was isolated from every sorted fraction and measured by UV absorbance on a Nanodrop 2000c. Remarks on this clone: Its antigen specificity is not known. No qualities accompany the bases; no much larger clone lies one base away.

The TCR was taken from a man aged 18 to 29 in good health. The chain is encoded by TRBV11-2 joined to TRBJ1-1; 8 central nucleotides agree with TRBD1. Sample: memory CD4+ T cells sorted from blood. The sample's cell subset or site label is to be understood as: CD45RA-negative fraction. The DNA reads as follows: TGTGCCAGCAGTTGGATTCAGGGGGCAACTGAAGCTTTCTTT. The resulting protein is CASSWIQGATEAFF.